This T cell receptor beta chain comes out of a study of T cells in Graves' hyperthyroidism and ophthalmopathy. This clonotype occurred once. Antigen: not known. On the basis of clinical symptoms, serum thyroxine and TRAb, thyroid ultrasound and orbital computed tomography, diagnoses were made. Findings and limits, study-wide: Stable hyperthyroidism and ophthalmopathy were separated using 13 V-J signatures.

RNA transcripts were the template for amplifying TCR beta CDR3 regions. During a first-round RT-PCR of the TCR CDR3, the HTBI primer set was used. TCRdb used MiXCR to reprocess the multiplex PCR reads, holding one entry per CDR3 protein. The sample has hundreds of thousands of distinct CDR3 sequences; around 15% are singletons. Germline V gene data show CDR1 as GTSNPN and CDR2 as SVGIG (reference sequence). V lost 5 bases, J lost 9 bases, and 14 bases lay in between. This CDR3 has 12 amino acids. The receptor was isolated from a woman aged 18-29 years with Graves' hyperthyroidism. This chain uses TRBV30 with TRBJ1-5; D unclear. The sample consisted of blood. In DNA, the CDR3 is TGTGCCTGGGGGCGGACCACGGGGCCCCAGCATTTT. This sequence encodes CAWGRTTGPQHF.